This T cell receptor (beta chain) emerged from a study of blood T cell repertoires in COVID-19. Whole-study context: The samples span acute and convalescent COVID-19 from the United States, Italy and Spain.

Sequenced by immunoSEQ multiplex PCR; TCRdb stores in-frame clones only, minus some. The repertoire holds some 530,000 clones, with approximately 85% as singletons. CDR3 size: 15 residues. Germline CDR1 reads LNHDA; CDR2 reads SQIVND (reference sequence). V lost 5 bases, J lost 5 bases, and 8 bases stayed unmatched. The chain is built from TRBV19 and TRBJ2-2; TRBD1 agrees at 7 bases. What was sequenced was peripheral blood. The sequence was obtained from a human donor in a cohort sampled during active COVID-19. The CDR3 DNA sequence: TGTGCCAGTAGTCCTCGACAGGGAACGACCGGGGAGCTGTTTTTT. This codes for CASSPRQGTTGELFF.